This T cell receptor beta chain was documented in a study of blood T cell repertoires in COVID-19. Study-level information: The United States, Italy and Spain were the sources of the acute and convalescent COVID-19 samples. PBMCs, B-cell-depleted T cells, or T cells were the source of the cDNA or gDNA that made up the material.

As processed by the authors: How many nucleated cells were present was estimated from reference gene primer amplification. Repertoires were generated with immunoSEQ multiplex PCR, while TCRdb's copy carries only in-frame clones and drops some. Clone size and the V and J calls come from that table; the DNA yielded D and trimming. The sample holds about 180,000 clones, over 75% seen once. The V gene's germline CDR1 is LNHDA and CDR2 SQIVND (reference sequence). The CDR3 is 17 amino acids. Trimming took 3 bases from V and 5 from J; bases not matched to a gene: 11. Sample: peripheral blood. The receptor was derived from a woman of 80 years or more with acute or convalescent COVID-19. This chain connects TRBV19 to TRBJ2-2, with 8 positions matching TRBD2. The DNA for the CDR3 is TGTGCCAGTAGTATTCAGGGAGCGGGAGCGGGGACCGGGGAGCTGTTTTTT. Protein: CASSIQGAGAGTGELFF. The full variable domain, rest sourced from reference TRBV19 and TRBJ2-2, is DGGITQSPKYLFRKEGQNVTLSCEQNLNHDAMYWYRQDPGQGLRLIYYSQIVNDFQKGDIAEGYSVSREKKESFPLTVTSAQKNPTAFYLCASSIQGAGAGTGELFFGEGSRLTVL.